The 32 T cell receptor beta chains below all came from one sample that was sequenced in a study of molecular identifiers for immune sequencing clone quantification. TCRdb independently ran MiXCR on the PCR reads; one entry per CDR3 protein. The table has about 500,000 distinct CDR3 sequences, around 21% seen once. Sequencing was performed on naive CD8+ T cells from blood, with Jurkat cell RNA spiked in. Subset specified: FACS-sorted CD8+CD4-CCR7+CD45RA+ naive T cells. These receptor sequences come from a human donor in good health. Some libraries in this study had Jurkat cell RNA spiked in.

The CDR3 nucleotides read TGTGCCAGCAGTTTAAGGCGGGGAGGATGGGGCGCCGGGGAGCTGTTTTTT. Its protein product is CASSLRRGGWGAGELFF. V is TRBV27 and J is TRBJ2-2; D may be TRBD2 (6 bases). Trimming removed 2 bases from V and 6 bases from J, with 19 bases in between. This CDR3 has 17 residues. Germline V CDR1 and CDR2: MNHEY, SMNVEV (reference sequence).

The J gene is TRBJ1-4, the V gene TRBV5-3; 7 nucleotides agree with TRBD1. TRBV5-3 falls under the ORF class, with uncertain function. The V segment lost 8 bases and the J segment 8 bases; nucleotides outside the gene matches: 15. This CDR3 has 15 residues. CDR3 in DNA: TGTGCCAGCAGCCGGGGCACAGGGGTGCGGGAAAAACTGTTTTTT. Translation gives CASSRGTGVREKLFF.

This clonotype occurred many times. V gene TRBV29-1 combines with J gene TRBJ1-1; TRBD1 matches 8 bases. Germline V gene data show CDR1 as SQVTM and CDR2 as ANQGSEA. CDR3 length: 13 residues. V was pared by 7 bases and J by 10 bases, with 14 bases of the junction left unmatched. This CDR3 reads CSGGTGGGVGAFF. The CDR3 coding sequence is TGCAGCGGGGGAACAGGGGGAGGGGTAGGAGCTTTCTTT.

This clonotype has a count of ten or more. This chain joins TRBV9 and TRBJ1-1; D not resolved. The germline CDR1 and CDR2 sequences are SGDLS and YYNGEE. V was shortened by 0 bases and J by 1 base, with 7 bases between the two germline ends. CDR3 size: 14 residues. The CDR3 sequence is CASSVVVGNTEAFF. CDR3 bases: TGTGCCAGCAGCGTAGTTGTGGGGAACACTGAAGCTTTCTTT.

The chain uses TRBV5-1 and TRBJ2-2; tentatively, D is TRBD1 (6 bases). V dropped 2 bases and J dropped 7 bases, with 12 bases sitting between them. The CDR3 extends over 14 amino acids. Per the germline V gene, CDR1 is SGHRS and CDR2 is YFSETQ. The CDR3 sequence is CASSLWGRGGELFF. The CDR3, as DNA: TGCGCCAGCAGCTTATGGGGGCGAGGCGGGGAGCTGTTTTTT.

As for this clonotype: This may arise from a read error, as a much more abundant clone is one base away. Without the conserved terminal phenylalanine or tryptophan, this CDR3 likely stems from a read error. V is TRBV19 and J is TRBJ1-1, with 9 positions matching TRBD1. The ends lost 2 bases at V and 3 bases at J; junction bases unmatched: 1. CDR3 length equals 14 residues. The germline gives CDR1 LNHDA, CDR2 SQIVND (reference sequence). CDR3 DNA sequence: TGTGCCAGTAGTATAAGACAGGGGGACACTGAAGCTTTCTCT. Translated: CASSIRQGDTEAFS.

This clonotype was counted a few times. This chain connects TRBV27 to TRBJ2-7, with 8 bases aligning to TRBD1. The CDR3 is 14 amino acids. In germline, CDR1 is MNHEY, CDR2 SMNVEV (reference sequence). Germline trimming cut 5 bases from V and 5 bases from J; bases unmatched to any gene: 8. This CDR3 is CASSQRTGSHEQYF. The CDR3 nucleotides read TGTGCCAGCAGTCAGCGGACAGGGTCCCACGAGCAGTACTTC.

There are a few counts of this clonotype. The rearrangement joins TRBV6-2 or TRBV6-3 to TRBJ2-7, with D maybe TRBD1 (5 bases). This CDR3 has 12 amino acids. Germline loops: CDR1 MNHEY, CDR2 SVGEGT. V lost 5 bases to trimming and J lost 3 bases, with 8 bases between them. CDR3 in amino acids: CASSNDSYEQYF. CDR3 DNA: TGTGCCAGCAGTAATGACAGCTACGAGCAGTACTTC.

Only a few counts were recorded for this clonotype. The J gene is TRBJ1-1, the V gene TRBV7-9; D may be TRBD1 (6 bases). V was shortened by 5 bases and J by 4 bases, with 11 bases between the two germline ends. Germline CDR1 reads SEHNR; CDR2 reads FQNEAQ (reference sequence). This CDR3 comprises 13 residues. CDR3 nucleotides: TGTGCCAGCAGCACAGGGTTGGTCACTGAAGCTTTCTTT. Protein sequence: CASSTGLVTEAFF.

Many counts were recorded for this clonotype. V usage is TRBV7-3 and J usage is TRBJ1-5; a weak D match, TRBD1 (6 bases). This CDR3 is 17 amino acids long. Trimming cost V 4 bases and J 2 bases, with 18 bases left between them. In germline, CDR1 is SGHTA, CDR2 FQGTGA. The DNA of the CDR3 is TGTGCCAGCAGCTCTAGGGGGAGGGGAAGAGGCAATCAGCCCCAGCATTTT. The encoded protein is CASSSRGRGRGNQPQHF.

This clonotype was observed a few times. The gene calls are TRBV21-1 and TRBJ2-7; the table's TRBD1 call for D was not verified on the DNA. TRBV21-1 is tagged as a pseudogene. The CDR3 is 17 residues long. The CDR3 reads CASSKKGPRDRGREQYF. CDR3 nucleotides: TGTGCCAGCAGCAAAAAGGGACCCCGGGACAGGGGGCGCGAGCAGTACTTC.

This clonotype was seen ten or more times. The V call is TRBV5-4, the J call TRBJ2-3; TRBD2 agrees at 9 bases. The V and J ends lost 4 bases and 1 base, in that order; junction bases with no gene match: 1. Germline V CDR1 and CDR2: SGHNT, YYREEE (reference sequence). This CDR3 is 14 amino acids long. CDR3: CASSASGGTDTQYF. The CDR3 DNA sequence: TGTGCCAGCAGCGCTAGCGGGGGCACAGATACGCAGTATTTT.

The sample holds many counts of this clonotype. The chain uses TRBV2 and TRBJ2-7; 7 nucleotides agree with TRBD1. In germline, CDR1 is SNHLY, CDR2 FYNNEI. V lost 6 bases to trimming and J lost 2 bases; unmatched junction nucleotides: 4. The CDR3 contains 13 residues. The CDR3 reads CASSEGTAYEQYF. Written as DNA, the CDR3 is TGTGCCAGCAGCGAGGGGACAGCCTACGAGCAGTACTTC. Using reference TRBV2 and TRBJ2-7 for the parts outside the CDR3, the full variable domain is EPEVTQTPSHQVTQMGQEVILRCVPISNHLYFYWYRQILGQKVEFLVSFYNNEISEKSEIFDDQFSVERPDGSNFTLKIRSTKLEDSAMYFCASSEGTAYEQYFGPGTRLTVT.

Ten or more counts support this clonotype. The J gene is TRBJ2-3, the V gene TRBV5-1, with 7 bases fitting TRBD1. Germline CDR1 reads SGHRS; CDR2 reads YFSETQ. The CDR3 has 14 residues. V shed 6 bases and J 5 bases; nucleotides not matched to a gene: 9. This CDR3 is CASNEEGGRDTQYF. The CDR3 coding sequence is TGCGCCAGCAATGAGGAAGGGGGCCGAGATACGCAGTATTTT.

This clonotype was detected many times. The rearrangement links TRBV20-1 to TRBJ2-3; 14 positions match TRBD2. J lost 8 bases, V lost 4 bases, and 17 bases had no gene match. CDR3 length: 18 amino acids. Germline assignment: CDR1 DFQATT and CDR2 SNEGSKA (reference sequence). CDR3 sequence: CSANSGTSGSGVIGTQYF. The CDR3 coding sequence is TGCAGTGCTAACTCCGGGACTAGCGGGAGTGGAGTAATCGGTACGCAGTATTTT.

This chain uses TRBV7-2 with TRBJ2-7; 8 bases line up with TRBD2. Germline-derived CDR1 and CDR2 are SGHTA and FQGNSA. The junction had 7 bases not matched to a gene; V was cut back by 2 bases and J by 7 bases. The CDR3 is made up of 14 amino acids. The DNA of the CDR3 is TGTGCCAGCAGCTTATCCGGGACTAGTAGGGAGCAGTACTTC. Translating gives CASSLSGTSREQYF.

This clonotype was counted between two and nine times. This chain joins TRBV30 and TRBJ2-2, with TRBD1 identical over 8 bases. Germline lookup yields CDR1 GTSNPN and CDR2 SVGIG (reference sequence). The trim removed 3 bases at V and 3 bases at J, leaving 6 bases unmatched. This CDR3 comprises 15 residues. The CDR3 loop reads CAWRQGAIYTGELFF. The DNA for the CDR3 is TGTGCCTGGAGGCAGGGGGCGATTTACACCGGGGAGCTGTTTTTT.

This clonotype was seen only a few times. This chain connects TRBV3-1 to TRBJ2-2; 8 positions agree with TRBD1. Unmatched junction bases numbered 7, after V lost 0 bases and J lost 7 bases. From germline, CDR1 is LGHDT and CDR2 YNNKEL (reference sequence). CDR3 length equals 16 residues. The DNA for the CDR3 is TGTGCCAGCAGCCAAGAGGGCAGGGGGCTCGGCGGGGAGCTGTTTTTT. This codes for CASSQEGRGLGGELFF.

This clonotype was observed a few times. The chain combines TRBV5-1 with TRBJ1-1; no definite D call. Trimming removed 7 bases from V and 4 bases from J, with 14 bases in between. Germline CDR1 reads SGHRS; CDR2 reads YFSETQ. The CDR3 is 13 residues long. The CDR3 DNA is TGCGCCAGCGCGACTCCGGAGGCCACTGAAGCTTTCTTT. Translated: CASATPEATEAFF.

The rearrangement uses TRBV20-1 and TRBJ1-5, with 8 bases matching TRBD1. CDR3 length: 13 residues. V lost 6 bases to trimming and J lost 6 bases; unmatched junction nucleotides: 7. Germline CDR1 reads DFQATT; CDR2 reads SNEGSKA (reference sequence). In DNA, the CDR3 is TGCAGTGCGCAGGACAGGGTAGTTCAGCCCCAGCATTTT. Residues: CSAQDRVVQPQHF.

The sample holds many counts of this clonotype. The chain joins TRBV27 to TRBJ1-5; 9 positions agree with TRBD1. V trimming: 6 bases; J trimming: 7 bases; junction bases outside the gene matches: 7. The V gene's germline CDR1 is MNHEY and CDR2 SMNVEV (reference sequence). The CDR3 runs to 14 residues. The CDR3 DNA sequence: TGTGCCAGCAGCTGGACAGGGGAGCACCAGCCCCAGCATTTT. Its protein product is CASSWTGEHQPQHF.

This clonotype showed up just once. A much larger clone lies a single base off, so this may be a read error. The chain links TRBV20-1 to TRBJ1-1; D unclear. Germline-derived CDR1 and CDR2 are DFQATT and SNEGSKA (reference sequence). The CDR3 is 15 residues long. CDR3 protein: CSAIVPELANAEAFF. The DNA of the CDR3 is TGCAGTGCTATCGTCCCCGAGTTGGCGAACGCTGAAGCTTTCTTT.

There are many counts of this clonotype. The J gene is TRBJ2-3, the V gene TRBV5-4, with TRBD1 matching over 10 bases. The V segment lost 4 bases and the J segment 4 bases; nucleotides outside the gene matches: 3. Germline V gives CDR1 SGHNT, CDR2 YYREEE (reference sequence). This CDR3 is 14 amino acids long. CDR3 in DNA: TGTGCCAGCAGCAAGGGACAGGGGCCAGATACGCAGTATTTT. Its translation is CASSKGQGPDTQYF.

Regarding this clonotype: This may come from a read error, since a much larger clone is one base off. The gene calls are TRBV28 and TRBJ2-3, with 7 bases fitting TRBD1. V shed 7 bases and J 6 bases; nucleotides not matched to a gene: 16. Germline V CDR1 and CDR2: MDHEN, SYDVKM. CDR3 length equals 16 residues. CDR3 protein: CASKTGRGRGFDTQYF. The CDR3 coding sequence is TGTGCCAGCAAAACAGGCCGGGGCAGGGGGTTTGATACGCAGTATTTT.

In this sample, this clonotype turned up a few times. The genes are TRBV10-3 and TRBJ2-5, with a tentative D call TRBD2 (6 bases). The CDR3 covers 15 residues. Trimming shortened V by 0 bases and J by 4 bases, and 12 bases separated the two germline ends. From germline, CDR1 is ENHRY and CDR2 SYGVKD. CDR3 DNA: TGTGCCATCAGTGAGTCTGGGGGGACGGGAGAGACCCAGTACTTC. Its translation is CAISESGGTGETQYF.

This clonotype was seen ten or more times. The chain employs TRBV6-5 and TRBJ1-4, with D unclear. V lost 5 bases and J 5 bases, leaving 15 bases between the germline ends. This CDR3 region has 15 residues. Germline V gene data show CDR1 as MNHEY and CDR2 as SVGAGI. CDR3 in DNA: TGTGCCAGCAGTCCGGACGGACCGATGAATGAAAAACTGTTTTTT. Amino acids: CASSPDGPMNEKLFF.

This clonotype was seen repeatedly, ten times or more. V is TRBV5-4 and J is TRBJ2-3; D gene uncertain. The germline V and J ends were trimmed by 4 bases and 1 base, with 28 bases remaining between them. Germline-derived CDR1 and CDR2 are SGHNT and YYREEE (reference sequence). The CDR3 runs to 20 residues. The CDR3 region is CASSLMPGVGLMPGTDTQYF. For the CDR3, the DNA is TGTGCCAGCAGCCTCATGCCTGGGGTTGGGTTGATGCCGGGCACAGATACGCAGTATTTT.

This clonotype was recorded at least ten times. The V gene is TRBV4-3, the J gene TRBJ2-3, with 10 bases identical to TRBD2. The V gene's germline CDR1 is LGHNA and CDR2 YSLEER. The V and J ends lost 3 bases and 1 base, in that order; junction bases with no gene match: 4. CDR3 size: 16 residues. This CDR3 reads CASSHRTSGRTDTQYF. CDR3 DNA sequence: TGCGCCAGCAGCCACCGGACTAGCGGTCGCACAGATACGCAGTATTTT.

The DNA of the CDR3 is TGTGCCAGCAGTCCGTGGACAGGGGAAGAAAAACTGTTTTTT. Translation: CASSPWTGEEKLFF. The gene calls are TRBV28 and TRBJ1-4; 9 bases are shared with TRBD1. Germline CDR1 MDHEN, CDR2 SYDVKM. CDR3 length equals 14 residues. Trimming at V came to 5 bases and at J to 8 bases, leaving 6 bases not matched to a gene.

Points on this clonotype: A much more abundant neighbour one base away suggests this may be a read error. Since no conserved phenylalanine or tryptophan closes the CDR3, a read error is the likely cause. The rearrangement joins TRBV7-2 to TRBJ1-4, with D maybe TRBD1 (5 bases). V shed 0 bases and J shed 8 bases, with 13 bases lying between them. The CDR3 loop spans 15 amino acids. Germline V lookup: CDR1 SGHTA, CDR2 FQGNSA. This chain's CDR3 is CASSLAWGIEEKLFS. The CDR3 nucleotides are TGTGCCAGCAGCTTAGCTTGGGGGATTGAAGAAAAACTGTTTTCT.

The chain is built from TRBV6-5 and TRBJ1-6, with TRBD1 matching 9 bases. CDR1 and CDR2 (germline): MNHEY, SVGAGI. V was clipped by 0 bases and J by 8 bases; unmatched bases: 2. The CDR3 length is 15 residues. The CDR3 region has the DNA TGTGCCAGCAGTTACTCAACAGGGGGCTATTCACCCCTCCACTTT. Protein: CASSYSTGGYSPLHF.

This rearrangement joins TRBV12-3 or TRBV12-4 to TRBJ1-2, with D possibly TRBD1 on 5 matching bases. There are 14 residues in the CDR3. V was shortened by 6 bases and J by 5 bases, with 16 bases between the two germline ends. This chain's CDR3 is CASSEGDLEYGYTF. The CDR3 coding sequence is TGTGCCAGCAGCGAAGGGGACTTAGAATATGGCTACACCTTC.